This TCR beta chain emerged from a study of cytomegalovirus exposure and HLA in healthy donors. V was clipped by 1 base and J by 5 bases; unmatched bases: 3. This CDR3 comprises 15 residues. In germline, CDR1 is SGHAT, CDR2 FQNNGV. The PCR made use of 60 Vbeta and 13 Jbeta primers. Measured with immunoSEQ multiplex PCR; TCRdb has only the in-frame clones, and not every one. The sample contains 90,000 or so clones, approximately 85% of which appear only once. This TCR was recovered from a man under 40 in good health and CMV-seropositive. Sequenced sample: PBMCs. This chain joins TRBV11-2 and TRBJ2-2; 8 bases agree with TRBD2. CDR3 in amino acids: CASSLVGRGTGELFF. For the CDR3, the DNA is TGTGCCAGCAGCTTAGTCGGGAGGGGAACCGGGGAGCTGTTTTTT.